These 32 T cell receptor beta chains share one sample of origin, sequenced in a study of T cell responses to AZD1222 COVID-19 vaccine (dated by TCRdb to the early 2020s). The library was made by the immunoSEQ multiplex PCR assay. TCRdb stores this immuneACCESS table with in-frame sequences only. Part of the clones is absent; in the studies checked, under half of the shortfall reflects unresolved V genes, and no reason is known for the rest. The sample table holds over 95,000 clones, of which approximately 89% were seen once. 6.5% of the sample belongs to the ten largest clones. The sample's time point label, in plain terms: about 28 days (+/-7) after the second vaccine dose. The starting material was peripheral blood, obtained 28 days after the second AZD1222 dose. The receptor set was obtained from an adult who received the AZD1222 COVID-19 vaccine.

This sequence joins TRBV5-5 and TRBJ1-5, with D unclear. V lost 7 bases and J lost 6, with 14 bases in between. CDR1 is SGHKS, CDR2 YYEKEE, per germline (reference sequence). This CDR3 spans 13 amino acids. The CDR3 sequence is CASGVLGVQPQHF. CDR3 in DNA: TGTGCCAGCGGGGTCTTGGGCGTTCAGCCCCAGCATTTT.

The DNA of the CDR3 is TGTGCCAGCAGTGAATACGCAGGGGACTATGGCTACACCTTC. It yields the protein CASSEYAGDYGYTF. J is TRBJ1-2 and V is TRBV6-1, with D maybe TRBD1 (6 bases). The V gene lost 2 bases and the J gene lost 3 bases, with 10 bases spanning the gap. CDR3 length: 14 amino acids. Germline CDR1 and CDR2: MNHNS and SASEGT.

The rearrangement uses TRBV5-5 and TRBJ2-3; D not certain. V lost 1 base and J 2 bases, leaving 8 bases between the germline ends. Germline V gives CDR1 SGHKS, CDR2 YYEKEE (reference sequence). The CDR3 extends over 14 amino acids. The DNA of the CDR3 is TGTGCCAGCAGCTTGACAGCAGACACAGATACGCAGTATTTT. The encoded protein is CASSLTADTDTQYF.

CDR3 region: CASSSLTGTYGYTF. The CDR3 nucleotides are TGTGCCAGCAGTTCCCTCACAGGGACCTATGGCTACACCTTC. The gene calls are TRBV6-5 and TRBJ1-2; possibly TRBD1 for D (6 bases). This CDR3 has 14 amino acids. Germline V gene sequence: CDR1 MNHEY, CDR2 SVGAGI. V lost 4 bases to trimming and J lost 4 bases, with 13 bases between them.

The CDR3: CASSLLLWAGVLYSNQPQHF. The CDR3 DNA sequence: TGTGCCAGCAGTTTACTTCTCTGGGCAGGAGTATTATATAGCAATCAGCCCCAGCATTTT. The rearrangement uses TRBV27 and TRBJ1-5; D not certain. V was trimmed by 2 bases and J by 0 bases, leaving 23 bases between them. Germline CDR1 and CDR2: MNHEY and SMNVEV (reference sequence). This CDR3 has 20 residues.

The chain combines TRBV4-2 with TRBJ2-3, with TRBD1 matching over 12 bases. Germline V CDR1 and CDR2: LGHNA, YNFKEQ. This CDR3 is 16 amino acids long. The trim removed 2 bases at V and 4 bases at J, leaving 4 bases unmatched. CDR3 sequence (DNA): TGTGCCAGCAGCCAACCCGGGACAGGGGGCGCAGATACGCAGTATTTT. Its translation is CASSQPGTGGADTQYF.

The chain links TRBV7-2 to TRBJ1-3; D is ambiguous. Trimming cost V 5 bases and J 0 bases, with 20 bases left between them. The CDR3 contains 18 residues. CDR1 is SGHTA, CDR2 FQGNSA, per germline. The CDR3 DNA reads TGTGCCAGCAGCCCCCCGTTAGGTACATCATCCTCTGGAAACACCATATATTTT. Protein product: CASSPPLGTSSSGNTIYF.

The chain is built from TRBV25-1 and TRBJ1-5; 7 positions match TRBD1. This CDR3 region has 16 residues. CDR1 is MGHDK, CDR2 SYGVNS, per germline. V shed 0 bases and J 4 bases; nucleotides not matched to a gene: 6. The chain's CDR3 is CASSEYRTGRNQPQHF. The CDR3, as DNA: TGTGCCAGCAGTGAATATCGGACAGGCAGGAATCAGCCCCAGCATTTT.

The gene calls are TRBV29-1 and TRBJ2-7; 8 bases map to TRBD2. The junction had 12 bases not matched to a gene; V was cut back by 6 bases and J by 5 bases. Germline CDR1 SQVTM, CDR2 ANQGSEA. This CDR3 has 14 amino acids. Written as DNA, the CDR3 is TGCAGCGTCGAGGGAGCGGGGGTGGTAAACGAGCAGTACTTC. Protein: CSVEGAGVVNEQYF.

The CDR3 protein is CASSVGGRVAGNTIYF. CDR3 DNA sequence: TGTGCCAGCAGCGTAGGAGGCAGGGTGGCAGGAAACACCATATATTTT. The gene calls are TRBV9 and TRBJ1-3; D is possibly TRBD1 (5 bases). V was trimmed by 0 bases and J by 4 bases, leaving 14 bases between them. The CDR3 extends over 16 amino acids. Germline V lookup: CDR1 SGDLS, CDR2 YYNGEE.

This clone was counted once. The CDR3 DNA sequence: TGTGCCAGCACCCCCTCTGGGCTACGGGAAAGCTCCTACGAGCAGTACTTC. It is translated as CASTPSGLRESSYEQYF. V is TRBV2 and J is TRBJ2-7; D may be TRBD2 (5 bases). V shed 7 bases and J shed 0 bases, with 22 bases lying between them. The CDR3 has 17 amino acids. Germline CDR1 is SNHLY and CDR2 is FYNNEI.

The chain links TRBV25-1 to TRBJ1-2; 9 bases match TRBD1. The CDR3 covers 16 residues. V trimming: 2 bases; J trimming: 3 bases; junction bases outside the gene matches: 7. CDR1 is MGHDK, CDR2 SYGVNS, per germline. CDR3 DNA: TGTGCCAGCAGTGAACTCGAGGGACAGGGTGACTATGGCTACACCTTC. It encodes CASSELEGQGDYGYTF.

The gene calls are TRBV6-2 or TRBV6-3 and TRBJ1-5; D uncertain. Germline assignment: CDR1 MNHEY and CDR2 SVGEGT. V was pared by 2 bases and J by 3 bases, with 14 bases between. The CDR3 consists of 16 residues. As DNA, the CDR3 is TGTGCCAGCAGTTACGCCACAGTTTTTGACAATCAGCCCCAGCATTTT. It is translated as CASSYATVFDNQPQHF.

The V call is TRBV6-5, the J call TRBJ2-3, with D possibly TRBD2 on 5 matching bases. Germline V lookup: CDR1 MNHEY, CDR2 SVGAGI. Deletions cut 3 bases from V and 0 bases from J, with 10 bases between. The CDR3 has 15 residues. CDR3 residues: CASSYWASSTDTQYF. DNA of the CDR3: TGTGCCAGCAGTTATTGGGCTAGCAGCACAGATACGCAGTATTTT.

The rearrangement uses TRBV18 and TRBJ2-3, with 9 bases fitting TRBD1. Looked up from germline, CDR1 is KGHSH and CDR2 is LQKENI. The V gene end was trimmed by 3 bases and the J gene end by 5 bases; junction bases not matched to a gene: 6. This CDR3 region has 15 residues. The CDR3 nucleotides read TGTGCCAGCTCACCCAGACAGGGGGGAGTAGATACGCAGTATTTT. Its translation: CASSPRQGGVDTQYF.

This clone was seen once. J is TRBJ1-5 and V is TRBV6-5; 8 nucleotides agree with TRBD1. V lost 8 bases and J lost 5; bases outside the gene matches: 5. This CDR3 has 13 residues. Germline CDR1 and CDR2: MNHEY and SVGAGI. CDR3: CASHGQGHQPQHF. The CDR3 DNA is TGTGCCAGCCACGGACAGGGACATCAGCCCCAGCATTTT.

The chain combines TRBV6-1 with TRBJ1-5; no definite D call. Germline CDR1 and CDR2: MNHNS and SASEGT. The germline V and J ends were trimmed by 2 bases and 6 bases, with 2 bases remaining between them. The CDR3 is 11 amino acids. In nucleotides, the CDR3 is TGTGCCAGCAGTGAAACTCAGCCCCAGCATTTT. Translated, it gives CASSETQPQHF.

The CDR3 loop is CASSVGAGYETQYF. CDR3 nucleotide sequence: TGTGCCAGCAGCGTAGGGGCAGGGTATGAGACCCAGTACTTC. The V call is TRBV9, the J call TRBJ2-5; maybe TRBD1 (5 bases). Per the germline V gene, CDR1 is SGDLS and CDR2 is YYNGEE. Trimming removed 0 bases from V and 5 bases from J, with 11 bases in between. The CDR3 spans 14 residues.

This clone was seen a handful of times. The rearrangement uses TRBV7-6 and TRBJ2-5; 8 positions match TRBD1. Per the germline V gene, CDR1 is SGHVS and CDR2 is FNYEAQ. V trimming: 5 bases; J trimming: 5 bases; junction bases outside the gene matches: 7. CDR3 length: 14 amino acids. CDR3 in DNA: TGTGCCAGCAGCCTCAATCAGGGGGCGGAGACCCAGTACTTC. Translating it yields CASSLNQGAETQYF.

The table lists this clone with a count of one. The chain links TRBV7-8 to TRBJ1-6; the D gene is possibly TRBD1 (5 bases). Trimming cost V 5 bases and J 7 bases, with 9 bases left between them. This CDR3 has 13 amino acids. The germline gives CDR1 SGHVS, CDR2 FQNEAQ. This CDR3 is CASSLRQNSPLHF. For the CDR3, the DNA is TGTGCCAGCAGCCTACGACAGAATTCACCCCTCCACTTT.

The chain joins TRBV27 to TRBJ1-1; D is unclear. Germline-derived CDR1 and CDR2 are MNHEY and SMNVEV (reference sequence). V lost 6 bases to trimming and J lost 0 bases, with 8 bases between them. The CDR3 spans 13 residues. The CDR3, as DNA: TGTGCCAGCAGCCCCCTTATGAACACTGAAGCTTTCTTT. Translated, it gives CASSPLMNTEAFF.

This clone was seen only once. This chain uses TRBV9 with TRBJ1-5; no reliable D call. Germline CDR1 is SGDLS and CDR2 is YYNGEE. Trimming cost V 0 bases and J 7 bases, with 8 bases left between them. CDR3 length: 13 residues. The CDR3: CASSVGGSQPQHF. CDR3 nucleotides: TGTGCCAGCAGCGTAGGAGGGTCCCAGCCCCAGCATTTT.

The V and J genes are TRBV10-3 and TRBJ1-6; no definite D call. This CDR3 has 13 amino acids. Germline V gives CDR1 ENHRY, CDR2 SYGVKD. V was trimmed by 3 bases and J by 7 bases, leaving 7 bases between them. CDR3 DNA sequence: TGTGCCATCAGTGAACCAACAAATTCACCCCTCCACTTT. Translated, it gives CAISEPTNSPLHF.

This chain joins TRBV2 and TRBJ1-4; TRBD1 aligns across 7 bases. Trimming cost V 7 bases and J 0 bases; bases outside gene matches: 5. The CDR3 length is 15 residues. Per germline, CDR1 SNHLY and CDR2 FYNNEI. The CDR3 sequence is CASKGAGSTNEKLFF. The CDR3 coding sequence is TGTGCCAGCAAGGGGGCAGGATCAACTAATGAAAAACTGTTTTTT.

V gene TRBV11-2 combines with J gene TRBJ1-2; perhaps TRBD1 as D (6 bases). This CDR3 has 17 residues. V lost 0 bases and J 6 bases, leaving 20 bases between the germline ends. CDR1 and CDR2 from the germline V gene are SGHAT and FQNNGV. For the CDR3, the DNA is TGTGCCAGCAGCTTAGATGAAGGGACATACGATTTTAATGGCTACACCTTC. Protein product: CASSLDEGTYDFNGYTF.

CDR3 sequence reads: CASRQGTNTEAFF. CDR3 nucleotide sequence: TGTGCCAGCAGACAGGGGACGAACACTGAAGCTTTCTTT. The V call is TRBV12-3 or TRBV12-4, the J call TRBJ1-1, with 7 bases lining up with TRBD1. The CDR3 is 13 residues long. The trim removed 6 bases at V and 1 base at J, leaving 2 bases unmatched.

The chain is built from TRBV4-2 and TRBJ1-1; TRBD1 matches at 7 bases. Germline CDR1 and CDR2: LGHNA and YNFKEQ. The CDR3 extends over 15 amino acids. The V and J ends lost 4 bases and 4 bases, in that order; junction bases with no gene match: 9. CDR3 amino acids: CASSPEGDSSTEAFF. The CDR3 DNA is TGTGCCAGCAGCCCCGAAGGGGACAGTAGCACTGAAGCTTTCTTT.

The chain couples TRBV4-2 to TRBJ1-1, with D unclear. V was pared by 0 bases and J by 2 bases, with 7 bases between. Germline CDR1 and CDR2: LGHNA and YNFKEQ. The CDR3 totals 14 residues. Here the CDR3 DNA reads TGTGCCAGCAGCCAAGACTTAGCAAACACTGAAGCTTTCTTT. Translated: CASSQDLANTEAFF.

V and J are TRBV18 and TRBJ2-2; D not certain. Germline V gene data show CDR1 as KGHSH and CDR2 as LQKENI. This CDR3 region has 16 residues. Trimming shortened V by 1 base and J by 2 bases, and 11 bases separated the two germline ends. CDR3 protein: CASSPQRRTNTGELFF. Here the CDR3 DNA reads TGTGCCAGCTCACCACAGAGGCGGACCAACACCGGGGAGCTGTTTTTT.

The chain uses TRBV3-1 (or the pseudogene TRBV3-2) and TRBJ1-4, with D perhaps TRBD1 (5 bases). Germline CDR1 LGHDT, CDR2 YNNKEL (reference sequence). The CDR3 contains 16 residues. V dropped 1 base and J dropped 7 bases, with 16 bases sitting between them. In nucleotides, the CDR3 is TGTGCCAGCAGCCAAGGCGATAGGGGAAATAGTGAAAAACTGTTTTTT. It yields the protein CASSQGDRGNSEKLFF.

The chain couples TRBV2 to TRBJ2-1; the D gene is possibly TRBD2 (6 bases). The germline V gene encodes CDR1 SNHLY and CDR2 FYNNEI. The V end lost 6 bases, the J end lost 0 bases, and 12 bases lay between the germline ends. The CDR3 has 15 amino acids. CDR3 residues: CASSRGSSSYNEQFF. The CDR3 nucleotides are TGTGCCAGCAGCCGGGGGTCGAGCTCCTACAATGAGCAGTTCTTC.

The rearrangement uses TRBV7-2 and TRBJ2-7; TRBD2 is a possible D gene (5 bases). The germline V gene encodes CDR1 SGHTA and CDR2 FQGNSA. Trimming removed 1 base at V and 1 base at J, with 11 bases between. This CDR3 has 15 amino acids. DNA for the CDR3: TGTGCCAGCAGCTTAGGTCAAGCGGAGTCCTACGAGCAGTACTTC. Residues: CASSLGQAESYEQYF.